The rows below give T cell receptor beta chains drawn from one sample of a study of OX40 agonist ivuxolimab in advanced cancers. The table came from immunoSEQ multiplex PCR; TCRdb's copy has only in-frame clones and leaves some out. The data contain 71,000 or so clones, 70% to 90% of them singletons. Here the sequenced sample was CD4+ or CD8+ T cells sorted from blood, taken in a trial of the OX40 agonist ivuxolimab. The receptors were sampled from an adult with an advanced solid tumor such as melanoma, head and neck, liver or kidney cancer. The CDR3 runs from the conserved cysteine through the conserved F or W. D genes are given only for firm matches. Not every row has a clone size; where given, it reads once, few, many or a size class.

TRBJ2-7,TRBD2,TRBV19,once,TGTGCCAGTAGTATAACCGGGACTAGCTACGAGCAGTACTTC,CASSITGTSYEQYF
TRBJ1-2,-,TRBV7-2,few,TGTGCCAGCAGCTTAGCAATCCTGGGCAGGGTCTATGGCTACACCTTC,CASSLAILGRVYGYTF
TRBJ1-1,-,TRBV4-1,-,TGCGCCAGCAGCCAAATGGACAGTCTGAACACTGAAGCTTTCTTT,CASSQMDSLNTEAFF
TRBJ2-7,TRBD1,TRBV28,-,TGTGCCAGCAGCCCCGGGACAGGGTTTCTCCACGAGCAGTACTTC,CASSPGTGFLHEQYF
TRBJ2-5,-,TRBV18,-,TGTGCCAGCTCACCGAACCAAGAGACCCAGTACTTC,CASSPNQETQYF
TRBJ1-1,-,TRBV5-6,-,TGTGCCAGCAGCTTGGTAGGGGGAAGCGAAGCTTTCTTT,CASSLVGGSEAFF
TRBJ1-1,TRBD1,TRBV13,-,TGTGCCAGCAGTCGTCGACAGGGCCCCCAGAACACTGAAGCTTTCTTT,CASSRRQGPQNTEAFF
TRBJ2-2,-,TRBV2,-,TGTGCCAGCAAGTGGGGGCCGGGCACCGGGGAGCTGTTTTTT,CASKWGPGTGELFF
TRBJ2-7,-,TRBV27,few,TGTGCCAGCAGTTCCAACTACGAGCAGTACTTC,CASSSNYEQYF
TRBJ2-3,-,TRBV5-4,-,TGTGCCAGCAGCTTCCGTGTTAGCGGAACAGATACGCAGTATTTT,CASSFRVSGTDTQYF
TRBJ2-2,-,TRBV7-6,-,TGTGCCAGCAGCTTATCAGTGGCCGGGGAGCTGTTTTTT,CASSLSVAGELFF
TRBJ2-2,-,TRBV5-1,-,TGCGCCAGTAAAGGAATGAGAGACACCGGGGAGCTGTTTTTT,CASKGMRDTGELFF
TRBJ2-1,-,TRBV25-1,-,TGTGCCAGCAGGGGCCCACTAAGTGAGCAGTTCTTC,CASRGPLSEQFF
TRBJ2-1,TRBD2,TRBV5-1,-,TGCGCCAGCAGCTTGGCACCAGCGGGGCCCTCCTACAATGAGCAGTTCTTC,CASSLAPAGPSYNEQFF
TRBJ1-1,-,TRBV21-1,-,TGTGCCGCCCACGGGGGTCTCCTTAACACTGAAGCTTTCTTT,CAAHGGLLNTEAFF
TRBJ1-2,-,TRBV2,-,TGTGCCAGCAGTGAGGGGAACTATGGCTACACCTTC,CASSEGNYGYTF
TRBJ1-1,-,TRBV6-1,-,TGTGCCAGCAGTGAATACGGTGGGGCAGGGACGTTGGGCACTGAAGCTTTCTTT,CASSEYGGAGTLGTEAFF
TRBJ2-5,-,TRBV7-3,few,TGTGCCAGCAGCCCCCAGGGGGCGGGAGCTCGCGAGACCCAGTACTTC,CASSPQGAGARETQYF
TRBJ2-3,TRBD2,TRBV5-1,-,TGCGCCAGCAGCTCACTAGCGGGGAGCACAGATACGCAGTATTTT,CASSSLAGSTDTQYF
TRBJ2-1,TRBD2,TRBV5-5,-,TGTGCCAGCAGGCCGGGACTAGCCAATGAGCAGTTCTTC,CASRPGLANEQFF
TRBJ1-5,-,TRBV6-6,-,TGTGCCAGCAGTCTCGGGGGTAGCAATCAGCCCCAGCATTTT,CASSLGGSNQPQHF
TRBJ1-4,TRBD1,TRBV15,-,TGTGCCACCAGCAGGAAACAGGGGAGCGGTGAAAAACTGTTTTTT,CATSRKQGSGEKLFF
TRBJ1-5,-,TRBV7-2,few,TGTGCCAGCAGCCAGGCCGGGCAGCCAAATCAGCCCCAGCATTTT,CASSQAGQPNQPQHF
TRBJ1-1,-,TRBV28,medium-sized,TGTGCCAGCAGTTCCCCAGGGAGCGTAGACACTGAAGCTTTCTTT,CASSSPGSVDTEAFF
TRBJ2-3,-,TRBV6-5,-,TGTGCCAGCAGTTACGGCCTAGCGATTGGGACGCAGTATTTT,CASSYGLAIGTQYF
TRBJ1-2,TRBD1,TRBV5-1,-,TGCGCCAGCAGCGGGATGACAGGGGATGGCTACACCTTC,CASSGMTGDGYTF
TRBJ2-7,-,TRBV15,few,TGTGCCACCAGCACGATCGGGGCGTCGTACGAGCAGTACTTC,CATSTIGASYEQYF
TRBJ1-5,-,TRBV6-1,-,TGTGCCAGCAGTGATGGCCGGGGACAAAATCAGCCCCAGCATTTT,CASSDGRGQNQPQHF
TRBJ1-2,-,TRBV12-5,-,TGTGCTAGTGGACGCCGACAGACATCTAACTATGGCTACACCTTC,CASGRRQTSNYGYTF
TRBJ2-1,TRBD1,TRBV29-1,-,TGCAGCGTTGAATTGGCCAGGGGGTACAATGAGCAGTTCTTC,CSVELARGYNEQFF
TRBJ2-1,TRBD1,TRBV9,-,TGTGCCAGCAGCGCCCCGACAGGGGATGAGCAGTTCTTC,CASSAPTGDEQFF
TRBJ1-5,TRBD1,TRBV12-5,-,TGTGCTAGTGGTTCCCAACTAGGAGGGACAGGGGTTGGCAATCAGCCCCAGCATTTT,CASGSQLGGTGVGNQPQHF
TRBJ1-4,TRBD1,TRBV14,-,TGTGCCAGCAGCCAAGCCAGGGACAGGCCTAATGAAAAACTGTTTTTT,CASSQARDRPNEKLFF
TRBJ2-1,TRBD1,TRBV9,-,TGTGCCAGCAGCATGTCACGACAGGGGGGGCACAATGAGCAGTTCTTC,CASSMSRQGGHNEQFF
TRBJ1-5,-,TRBV4-2,-,TGTGCCAGCACGAACGGAATTCTTAGCAATCAGCCCCAGCATTTT,CASTNGILSNQPQHF
TRBJ2-2,TRBD2,TRBV10-3,-,TGTGCCATCAGAGGACTAGCGGGGGGCCTGAACACCGGGGAGCTGTTTTTT,CAIRGLAGGLNTGELFF
TRBJ1-6,-,TRBV30,-,TGTGCCTGGAGTGTCGGGAGCTCCTATAATTCACCCCTCCACTTT,CAWSVGSSYNSPLHF